The 15 T cell receptor beta chains reported below all come from one sample, sequenced in a study of blood T cells in healthy people across ages. Sample-barcoded 5' priming and a J-beta primer mix drove a second PCR of about 7 to 12 cycles. TCRdb ran MiXCR on the 5' RACE reads and lists one entry per CDR3 protein. The sample has approximately 780,000 distinct CDR3 sequences; around a quarter are singletons. The same data also contributed to another study, on T cells of mothers and their children.

The sample was blood. The receptor source for this set is a boy aged 10-17 years in good health.

This clonotype was seen a few times. This chain links TRBV15 with TRBJ2-1; D may be TRBD1 (6 bases). Germline assignment: CDR1 LNHNV and CDR2 YYDKDF (reference sequence). The V end was cut by 1 base, the J end by 7 bases, with 17 bases between. There are 16 residues in the CDR3. The CDR3 sequence: CATSRVPGTSNNEQFF. CDR3 sequence (DNA): TGTGCCACCAGCAGAGTGCCCGGGACAAGCAATAATGAGCAGTTCTTC.

This clonotype appeared a few times. The chain joins TRBV27 to TRBJ2-5; no reliable D call. Matching the DNA end better, TRBJ2-7 makes the J call doubtful. Germline V lookup: CDR1 MNHEY, CDR2 SMNVEV (reference sequence). The CDR3 spans 12 residues. The CDR3 is CASSADGYEQYF. Here the CDR3 DNA reads TGTGCCAGCAGTGCCGATGGGTACGAGCAGTACTTC.

The chain links TRBV18 to TRBJ1-4; D perhaps matches TRBD1 (6 bases). This CDR3 has 16 residues. CDR1 and CDR2 from the germline V gene are KGHSH and LQKENI. Trimming took 4 bases from V and 10 from J, leaving 22 bases between them. The CDR3, as DNA: TGTGCCAGCTCACGCCTATCCGGGACATCGGTAGGAAAACTGTTTTTT. Its protein product is CASSRLSGTSVGKLFF.

This clonotype has more than one count but fewer than ten. V gene TRBV20-1 combines with J gene TRBJ1-3; D gene ambiguous. Trimming pared 3 bases from V and 1 base from J, leaving 4 bases between. CDR1 and CDR2 from the germline V gene are DFQATT and SNEGSKA (reference sequence). The CDR3 has 12 residues. For the CDR3, the DNA is TGCAGTGCTAGGGGGTCTGGAAACACCATATATTTT. This sequence encodes CSARGSGNTIYF.

The DNA for the CDR3 is TGTGCCAGCAGTCCGACAGCCCAGCCCCAGCATTTT. The encoded protein is CASSPTAQPQHF. The chain employs TRBV28 and TRBJ1-5; D might be TRBD1 (5 bases). V lost 5 bases, J lost 7 bases, and 9 bases lay in between. There are 12 residues in the CDR3. Germline V gene lookup returns CDR1 MDHEN and CDR2 SYDVKM.

This chain links TRBV9 with TRBJ2-2; possibly TRBD1 for D (5 bases). V was shortened by 3 bases and J by 3 bases, with 15 bases between the two germline ends. In germline, CDR1 is SGDLS, CDR2 YYNGEE. CDR3 length: 16 amino acids. In DNA, the CDR3 is TGTGCCAGCAGCGCCCGAGTCGGACAAGACACCGGGGAGCTGTTTTTT. Its protein product is CASSARVGQDTGELFF.

The chain couples TRBV29-1 to TRBJ2-1; D may be TRBD2 (6 bases). Per germline, CDR1 SQVTM and CDR2 ANQGSEA. Trimming shortened V by 0 bases and J by 3 bases, and 6 bases separated the two germline ends. This CDR3 contains 13 residues. CDR3 nucleotides: TGCAGCGTTGAAGAAGCGGGCTACAATGAGCAGTTCTTC. Protein: CSVEEAGYNEQFF.

This clonotype was picked up a small number of times. A much larger clone differs by one base, so this may be a read error. Since the CDR3 does not end with the conserved phenylalanine or tryptophan, this likely comes from a read error. The chain links TRBV27 to TRBJ2-2; D call uncertain. Trimming took off 8 bases at V and 1 base at J, with 8 bases between the two ends. The CDR3 has 13 residues. Per the germline V gene, CDR1 is MNHEY and CDR2 is SMNVEV (reference sequence). The CDR3 DNA reads as TGTGCCAGCTCTTTCGGGAACACCGGGGAGCTGTTTCTT. It specifies CASSFGNTGELFL.

This chain links TRBV9 with TRBJ2-1; D is possibly TRBD2 (6 bases). CDR1 and CDR2 (germline): SGDLS, YYNGEE. Trimming stripped 3 bases from V and 0 bases from J, with 13 bases between. CDR3 length equals 16 residues. CDR3 sequence: CASSAAAGSSYNEQFF. DNA for the CDR3: TGTGCCAGCAGCGCGGCAGCGGGTAGCTCCTACAATGAGCAGTTCTTC.

The sample holds a few counts of this clonotype. J is TRBJ1-3 and V is TRBV9; D not resolved. Germline CDR1 reads SGDLS; CDR2 reads YYNGEE. This CDR3 region has 16 residues. V lost 0 bases and J 0 bases, leaving 10 bases between the germline ends. CDR3 sequence (DNA): TGTGCCAGCAGCGTAGGGTTGGGTAACTCTGGAAACACCATATATTTT. Its protein is CASSVGLGNSGNTIYF.

The CDR3, as DNA: TGTGCCAGCAGCTTGGGGACGACCAGCGTGGAGACCCAGTACTTC. Translating it yields CASSLGTTSVETQYF. The chain couples TRBV5-5 to TRBJ2-5; D is uncertain. With 0 bases removed from V and 5 bases from J, the gap between germline ends came to 14 bases. The CDR3 runs to 15 residues. CDR1 and CDR2 from the germline V gene are SGHKS and YYEKEE (reference sequence).

A remark on this clonotype: A much larger clone lies one base from this, so it may be a read error. The genes are TRBV20-1 and TRBJ2-5; 7 bases are a match to TRBD2. In germline, CDR1 is DFQATT, CDR2 SNEGSKA (reference sequence). The CDR3 spans 14 residues. The CDR3 is CSADRLAGQETQYF. The CDR3 DNA reads as TGCAGCGCCGACCGGTTAGCGGGCCAAGAGACCCAGTACTTC.

This clonotype was seen only a few times. V gene TRBV10-2 combines with J gene TRBJ1-2; D is ambiguous. Germline V gene data show CDR1 as WSHSY and CDR2 as SAAADI. Trimming stripped 8 bases from V and 4 bases from J, with 11 bases between. The CDR3 loop spans 12 amino acids. Written as DNA, the CDR3 is TGCGCCAGCGAGGGAAGTAGCTATGGCTACACCTTC. This sequence encodes CASEGSSYGYTF.

The V gene is TRBV20-1, the J gene TRBJ2-5; D might be TRBD2 (5 bases). V shed 1 base and J shed 2 bases, with 20 bases lying between them. Germline V CDR1 and CDR2: DFQATT, SNEGSKA (reference sequence). The CDR3 sequence is 17 residues long. For the CDR3, the DNA is TGCAGTGCTAGAGCCCGGGGTTGGTTAGGGCTGCAAGAGACCCAGTACTTC. Translation: CSARARGWLGLQETQYF.

This clonotype was detected only a few times. The chain is built from TRBV4-1 and TRBJ1-4, with D unresolved. Per germline, CDR1 MGHRA and CDR2 YSYEKL. V lost 0 bases and J lost 0, with 17 bases in between. The CDR3 covers 19 residues. CDR3 DNA sequence: TGCGCCAGCAGCCAAGATCAGATACACGGACCTGCAACTAATGAAAAACTGTTTTTT. Translating gives CASSQDQIHGPATNEKLFF.